The 26 T cell receptor beta chains in this list originate from one sample, sequenced in a study of regulatory T cells in long-lasting Graves disease (dated by TCRdb to about 2021). The time point label corresponds to: persistent/refractory GD, antithyroid drugs over 5 years with positive TRAb. RNA was extracted from PBMCs in TRIzol for both TCR sequencing and RNA sequencing. Libraries came from multiplex PCR. TCRdb records Illumina HiSeq 4000 as the sequencer. CDR3 regions were amplified by Arm-PCR with iRepertoire HTBI primers to construct TCR beta libraries. Starting from the raw public reads, TCRdb applied fastp trimming at Q25, assembled clones with MiXCR and retained in-frame beta chains. Rows are combined by CDR3 protein, so each entry shows the most common genes and DNA. Within this sample are 700,000 or so distinct CDR3 sequences, with about 30% of them counted one time only. Roughly 41% of the sample belongs to the ten largest clones.

The source was peripheral blood mononuclear cells (PBMCs), collected when the disease was refractory, from a patient treated with antithyroid drugs. All receptors come from a female donor with Graves disease.

This chain links TRBV7-2 with TRBJ1-5; possibly TRBD1 for D (5 bases). The CDR3 spans 15 residues. With 2 bases removed from V and 3 bases from J, the gap between germline ends came to 11 bases. CDR1 is SGHTA and CDR2 is FQGNSA in the germline V gene. CDR3 protein: CASSLSWTHNQPQHF. DNA for the CDR3: TGTGCCAGCAGCTTATCCTGGACACACAATCAGCCCCAGCATTTT. The full variable domain, its missing parts supplied by reference TRBV7-2 and TRBJ1-5, is GAGVSQSPSNKVTEKGKDVELRCDPISGHTALYWYRQSLGQGLEFLIYFQGNSAPDKSGLPSDRFSAERTGGSVSTLTIQRTQQEDSAVYLCASSLSWTHNQPQHFGDGTRLSIL.

This clonotype was seen a few times. This chain uses TRBV5-1 with TRBJ2-7; 7 bases fit TRBD1. The V and J ends lost 4 bases and 3 bases, in that order; junction bases with no gene match: 7. CDR3 size: 14 residues. Per germline, CDR1 SGHRS and CDR2 YFSETQ. CDR3 sequence reads: CASSTGQAVYEQYF. The CDR3 coding sequence is TGCGCCAGCAGCACCGGACAGGCCGTCTACGAGCAGTACTTC.

A single count supports this clonotype. The chain carries TRBV6-1 and TRBJ1-3, with a tentative D call TRBD1 (5 bases). With 2 bases removed from V and 8 bases from J, the gap between germline ends came to 10 bases. The CDR3 extends over 13 amino acids. Looked up from germline, CDR1 is MNHNS and CDR2 is SASEGT. CDR3 nucleotides: TGTGCCAGCAGTGAACGGCAGGGAGACACCATATATTTT. It yields the protein CASSERQGDTIYF.

Only a few counts were recorded for this clonotype. The chain carries TRBV2 and TRBJ2-5; TRBD1 aligns across 9 bases. V shed 6 bases and J 3 bases; nucleotides not matched to a gene: 5. Germline V gene data show CDR1 as SNHLY and CDR2 as FYNNEI. This CDR3 contains 14 residues. The CDR3 loop is CASRKQGAKETQYF. Here the CDR3 DNA reads TGTGCCAGCAGAAAACAGGGGGCTAAAGAGACCCAGTACTTC.

This clonotype occurred a few times. The J gene is TRBJ1-1, the V gene TRBV6-1; D remains ambiguous. The germline V gene encodes CDR1 MNHNS and CDR2 SASEGT. The CDR3 consists of 12 residues. Deletions cut 11 bases from V and 0 bases from J, with 10 bases between. CDR3: CAASAMNTEAFF. DNA of the CDR3: TGTGCCGCGAGCGCAATGAACACTGAAGCTTTCTTT.

The chain is built from TRBV3-1 and TRBJ2-6; D perhaps matches TRBD1 (5 bases). CDR1 and CDR2 from the germline V gene are LGHDT and YNNKEL (reference sequence). V lost 0 bases and J 2 bases, leaving 8 bases between the germline ends. The CDR3 length is 16 residues. CDR3 sequence reads: CASSQDRVAGANVLTF. The CDR3 bases are TGTGCCAGCAGCCAAGACAGGGTGGCTGGGGCCAACGTCCTGACTTTC. Full variable domain (outside the CDR3, taken from reference TRBV3-1 and TRBJ2-6): DTAVSQTPKYLVTQMGNDKSIKCEQNLGHDTMYWYKQDSKKFLKIMFSYNNKELIINETVPNRFSPKSPDKAHLNLHINSLELGDSAVYFCASSQDRVAGANVLTFGAGSRLTVL.

The gene calls are TRBV9 and TRBJ2-5, with D perhaps TRBD2 (6 bases). V was trimmed by 1 base and J by 4 bases, leaving 11 bases between them. Per germline, CDR1 SGDLS and CDR2 YYNGEE. This CDR3 is built from 14 residues. The CDR3 loop reads CASSVTGELETQYF. The CDR3 DNA reads as TGTGCCAGCAGCGTAACGGGAGAGTTAGAGACCCAGTACTTC.

The V call is TRBV3-1, the J call TRBJ1-5; D is undetermined. CDR1 LGHDT and CDR2 YNNKEL come from the germline V gene (reference sequence). Trimming left V 3 bases short and J 9 bases short, with 18 bases between. The CDR3 is 15 residues long. The CDR3 DNA sequence: TGTGCCAGCAGCCAGAGTGGCAGCGGAATGGGGCCCCAGCATTTT. Protein sequence: CASSQSGSGMGPQHF.

This chain links TRBV5-5 with TRBJ2-7; 11 nucleotides agree with TRBD2. Germline CDR1 and CDR2: SGHKS and YYEKEE (reference sequence). V lost 4 bases to trimming and J lost 2 bases; unmatched junction nucleotides: 8. The CDR3 runs to 16 residues. This CDR3 is CASSVLLAGDPYEQYF. The CDR3 DNA reads TGTGCCAGCAGCGTCCTACTAGCGGGAGACCCCTACGAGCAGTACTTC.

The rearrangement joins TRBV27 to TRBJ2-7; possible D gene TRBD1, 6 bases. The CDR3 length is 14 residues. Germline V gives CDR1 MNHEY, CDR2 SMNVEV (reference sequence). Trimming stripped 3 bases from V and 6 bases from J, with 15 bases between. As DNA, the CDR3 is TGTGCCAGCAGTTTCTTAGGACAGACCAGCGAGCAGTACTTC. Protein sequence: CASSFLGQTSEQYF.

The V call is TRBV12-3 or TRBV12-4, the J call TRBJ2-1; 7 bases fit TRBD2. The CDR3 has 15 residues. J lost 6 bases, V lost 8 bases, and 13 bases had no gene match. CDR3 nucleotide sequence: TGTGCCAGCCGGCCCCCTAGCGGAGCTTTCAATGAGCAGTTCTTC. It yields the protein CASRPPSGAFNEQFF.

The rearrangement links TRBV19 to TRBJ1-3; D is ambiguous. V was clipped by 2 bases and J by 1 base, with 12 bases between them. The CDR3 extends over 16 amino acids. Germline lookup yields CDR1 LNHDA and CDR2 SQIVND (reference sequence). Here the CDR3 reads CASSIRGQRSGNTIYF. CDR3 DNA: TGTGCCAGTAGTATACGTGGGCAAAGGTCTGGAAACACCATATATTTT.

Concerning this clonotype: Germline is not matched at one junction end, which may reflect a read error. The CDR3 here is CAGSSGTGGITEAFF. Written as DNA, the CDR3 is TGTGCCGGCAGTTCCGGGACAGGGGGCATCACTGAAGCTTTCTTT. The chain links TRBV6-5 to TRBJ1-1, with 12 nucleotides matching TRBD1. Germline V gives CDR1 MNHEY, CDR2 SVGAGI. This CDR3 has 15 residues.

This clonotype was recorded a few times. The chain uses TRBV19 and TRBJ2-5; 10 nucleotides agree with TRBD2. Germline CDR1 and CDR2: LNHDA and SQIVND (reference sequence). CDR3 length equals 18 residues. The V gene end was trimmed by 3 bases and the J gene end by 4 bases; junction bases not matched to a gene: 14. CDR3 bases: TGTGCCAGTAGTATCAAATGGAGGCTAGCGGGAGAGGGAGAGACCCAGTACTTC. The encoded protein is CASSIKWRLAGEGETQYF.

The sample holds a few counts of this clonotype. V gene TRBV15 combines with J gene TRBJ1-5; D uncertain. V lost 1 base and J 7 bases, leaving 14 bases between the germline ends. The CDR3 extends over 15 amino acids. Germline values: CDR1 LNHNV, CDR2 YYDKDF (reference sequence). CDR3 sequence (DNA): TGTGCCACCAGCAGAGTTGAGGGATTGAGGCAGCCCCAGCATTTT. It encodes CATSRVEGLRQPQHF.

This clonotype was recorded a few times. The chain employs TRBV20-1 and TRBJ1-6, with TRBD1 matching 7 bases. In germline, CDR1 is DFQATT, CDR2 SNEGSKA (reference sequence). The CDR3 contains 14 residues. V lost 6 bases, J lost 6 bases, and 8 bases stayed unmatched. The CDR3 sequence is CSATMDRSNSPLHF. The CDR3 DNA reads as TGCAGTGCAACCATGGACAGGAGTAATTCACCCCTCCACTTT.

This clonotype was observed a handful of times. The chain combines TRBV12-3 or TRBV12-4 with TRBJ2-5, with TRBD1 matching over 7 bases. The CDR3 is 14 residues long. V dropped 7 bases and J dropped 4; count of bases not matched to a gene: 9. CDR3 coding DNA: TGTGCCAGCACGCAGACAGGGTTCCTAGAGACCCAGTACTTC. Protein product: CASTQTGFLETQYF.

This clonotype was seen many times. The chain employs TRBV28 and TRBJ1-2; 7 bases line up with TRBD1. The CDR3 totals 16 residues. Losses at the gene ends were 5 bases for V and 3 bases for J; bases not matched to a gene: 12. Germline CDR1 reads MDHEN; CDR2 reads SYDVKM. The DNA for the CDR3 is TGTGCCAGCAGTCACCCGGGACAGCGTGTTGACTATGGCTACACCTTC. Protein: CASSHPGQRVDYGYTF.

There are a few counts of this clonotype. The chain recombines TRBV20-1 with TRBJ1-1; 8 bases fit TRBD1. Germline V gene lookup returns CDR1 DFQATT and CDR2 SNEGSKA (reference sequence). There are 14 residues in the CDR3. Germline trimming cut 2 bases from V and 4 bases from J; bases unmatched to any gene: 6. This CDR3 reads CSARQGAGSTEAFF. For the CDR3, the DNA is TGCAGTGCTAGACAGGGGGCGGGGAGCACTGAAGCTTTCTTT.

This sequence joins TRBV12-3 or TRBV12-4 and TRBJ2-5, with a tentative D call TRBD1 (5 bases). V gave up 4 bases and J gave up 9 bases, with 15 bases separating them. The CDR3 sequence is 13 residues long. This CDR3 reads CASSSKGREAQYF. The DNA of the CDR3 is TGTGCCAGCAGTTCCAAGGGGCGCGAGGCCCAGTACTTC.

V gene TRBV13 combines with J gene TRBJ1-1; TRBD1 is a possible D gene (5 bases). The CDR3 loop spans 14 amino acids. Trimming took 5 bases from V and 0 from J, leaving 10 bases between them. Germline loops: CDR1 PRHDT, CDR2 FYEKMQ (reference sequence). The CDR3 sequence is CASSKTDLNTEAFF. The CDR3 nucleotides are TGTGCCAGCAGCAAGACAGATCTGAACACTGAAGCTTTCTTT.

This chain links TRBV11-1 with TRBJ1-2; D perhaps matches TRBD1 (6 bases). The germline CDR1 and CDR2 sequences are SGHAT and FQDESV (reference sequence). With 1 base removed from V and 0 bases from J, the gap between germline ends came to 9 bases. The CDR3 runs to 15 residues. The CDR3 nucleotides are TGTGCCAGCAGCTTAGGCCGACAGGCTAACTATGGCTACACCTTC. It is translated as CASSLGRQANYGYTF. The full variable domain, its missing parts supplied by reference TRBV11-1 and TRBJ1-2, is EAEVAQSPRYKITEKSQAVAFWCDPISGHATLYWYRQILGQGPELLVQFQDESVVDDSQLPKDRFSAERLKGVDSTLKIQPAELGDSAMYLCASSLGRQANYGYTFGSGTRLTVV.

This clonotype has at least ten counts. V is TRBV25-1 and J is TRBJ2-7, with 7 bases fitting TRBD1. Germline V gene sequence: CDR1 MGHDK, CDR2 SYGVNS. Germline trimming cut 4 bases from V and 2 bases from J; bases unmatched to any gene: 5. The CDR3 spans 14 residues. The CDR3 coding sequence is TGTGCCAGCAGTGGAAGACAGGGACCCTACGAGCAGTACTTC. Protein product: CASSGRQGPYEQYF.

The chain couples TRBV19 to TRBJ2-7; a weak D match, TRBD1 (6 bases). The CDR3 contains 10 residues. The V end lost 4 bases, the J end lost 12 bases, and 10 bases lay between the germline ends. Germline CDR1 LNHDA, CDR2 SQIVND (reference sequence). The CDR3 reads CASSKGVGYF. CDR3 DNA: TGTGCCAGTAGTAAGGGGGTCGGGTACTTC.

The chain uses TRBV29-1 and TRBJ2-1, with 8 bases identical to TRBD2. J gave up 8 bases and V 5 bases, and 20 bases lay outside the gene matches. Looked up from germline, CDR1 is SQVTM and CDR2 is ANQGSEA. This CDR3 has 17 amino acids. This CDR3 is CSVPGGLSGARGDEQFF. The CDR3, as DNA: TGCAGCGTTCCAGGTGGGCTTAGCGGGGCCAGGGGTGATGAGCAGTTCTTC.

The table lists this clonotype with a count of one. The J gene is TRBJ1-2, the V gene TRBV20-1; D uncertain. The CDR3 loop spans 12 amino acids. With 5 bases removed from V and 3 bases from J, the gap between germline ends came to 10 bases. Germline assignment: CDR1 DFQATT and CDR2 SNEGSKA (reference sequence). This CDR3 reads CSAPRMDYGYTF. The CDR3 coding sequence is TGCAGTGCTCCCCGGATGGACTATGGCTACACCTTC.